The clone carrying this TCR beta chain was picked up many times. As yet, its antigen is unknown. This entry belongs to a study of response to subunit inactivated influenza vaccine. Study-wide results and caveats: The authors suggested that few new T cells are recruited per seasonal influenza vaccination.

A single record per CDR3 protein comes from TCRdb applying MiXCR to the RT-PCR reads. The sample yields around 480,000 distinct CDR3 sequences, 9.5% to 12% seen once. The clonotype was recovered from a man aged 50 to 60 who received an inactivated influenza vaccine. The starting material was PBMCs from blood, obtained 45 days after vaccination.

DNA of the CDR3: TGTGCCAGCAGTTACTCTGGAGGTCTCGGTGAAAAACTGTTTTTT. It encodes CASSYSGGLGEKLFF. The J gene is TRBJ1-4, the V gene TRBV6-5; D gene uncertain. This CDR3 is built from 15 residues. Per the germline V gene, CDR1 is MNHEY and CDR2 is SVGAGI. V was pared by 0 bases and J by 7 bases, with 12 bases between.